This T cell receptor (beta chain) was obtained from a study of blood T cell repertoires in COVID-19. For the study at large: COVID-19 samples from acute and convalescent phases originated in the United States, Italy and Spain. PBMCs, B-cell-depleted T cells, or T cells provided the cDNA or gDNA that made up the material.

How the authors handled the data: From reference gene primer amplification, estimates of nucleated cell counts were derived. Clones were read by immunoSEQ multiplex PCR, and TCRdb kept only the in-frame ones, dropping some. The V and J calls and clone size are taken from that table; D and trimming were inferred from the DNA. The data hold approximately 280,000 clones, with around 88% observed a single time. This clone was observed a handful of times. Germline assignment: CDR1 SEHNR and CDR2 FQNEAQ (reference sequence). CDR3 length: 15 amino acids. Trimming removed 2 bases from V and 3 bases from J, with 13 bases in between.

The rearrangement joins TRBV7-9 to TRBJ1-2; D not resolved. The TCR originated in a woman aged 30 to 39 who had recovered from COVID-19. Sequencing was carried out using peripheral blood. CDR3 protein: CASSLQDASHYGYTF. CDR3 in DNA: TGTGCCAGCAGCTTACAAGATGCCAGTCACTATGGCTACACCTTC.